These 27 T cell receptor beta chains were all obtained from the same sample, sequenced in a study of shared clonotypes between healthy human individuals. Some clones are missing from TCRdb's copy, which holds only in-frame ones; the method was immunoSEQ multiplex PCR. Of about 2 million clones in the sample, roughly 94% are singletons; the top ten hold 1% to 1.5%. CD45RO-negative CD8 cells positively selected for CCR7 made up the naive population, which excluded terminally differentiated effector memory CD45RA+ cells. Specimen: naive CD8+ T cells sorted from blood. The receptors were gathered from a young man in good health.

The chain carries TRBV27 and TRBJ1-2, with a possible D match to TRBD1 (5 bases). Trimming took off 4 bases at V and 7 bases at J, with 13 bases between the two ends. This CDR3 region has 13 residues. Germline assignment: CDR1 MNHEY and CDR2 SMNVEV (reference sequence). CDR3 nucleotides: TGTGCCAGCAGTTGGAGGGGCGCTGGTGGCTACACCTTC. Amino acids: CASSWRGAGGYTF.

V is TRBV7-9 and J is TRBJ1-1, with a tentative D call TRBD1 (6 bases). Germline CDR1 and CDR2: SEHNR and FQNEAQ (reference sequence). This CDR3 spans 15 amino acids. Trimming left V 0 bases short and J 3 bases short, with 11 bases between. This chain's CDR3 is CASSLAANRDTEAFF. In DNA, the CDR3 is TGTGCCAGCAGCTTAGCGGCAAACAGGGACACTGAAGCTTTCTTT.

The gene calls are TRBV27 and TRBJ2-7, with D perhaps matching TRBD1 (7 bases). The V gene lost 8 bases and the J gene lost 2 bases, with 16 bases spanning the gap. Germline V gene lookup returns CDR1 MNHEY and CDR2 SMNVEV (reference sequence). The CDR3 is made up of 14 amino acids. The DNA of the CDR3 is TGTGCCAGCCGGAACAGGGGAGGCACCTACGAGCAGTACTTC. It is translated as CASRNRGGTYEQYF.

With respect to this clone: Germline and junction disagree at one end, which may indicate a read error. The chain is built from TRBV29-1 and TRBJ2-7; D is uncertain. Germline-derived CDR1 and CDR2 are SQVTM and ANQGSEA. The CDR3 is 13 amino acids. The DNA of the CDR3 is TGCAGCGTTGCTCTCAGTCGAGCCTACAAGCAGTACTTC. This codes for CSVALSRAYKQYF.

In this sample, this clone turned up a few times. The rearrangement links TRBV6-1 to TRBJ1-5; D might be TRBD1 (5 bases). V dropped 3 bases and J dropped 9 bases, with 15 bases sitting between them. This CDR3 contains 14 residues. Germline V gene lookup returns CDR1 MNHNS and CDR2 SASEGT. In nucleotides, the CDR3 is TGTGCCAGCAGTGAGGGACCCGCGACGATGCCCCAGCATTTT. Amino acids: CASSEGPATMPQHF.

This chain connects TRBV5-1 to TRBJ2-2; maybe TRBD2 (7 bases). Trimming cost V 7 bases and J 3 bases, with 13 bases left between them. The CDR3 loop spans 14 amino acids. Germline V gives CDR1 SGHRS, CDR2 YFSETQ. CDR3 nucleotides: TGCGCCAGCGAGGGGGGGACGTACACCGGGGAGCTGTTTTTT. Translated, it gives CASEGGTYTGELFF.

In the case of this clone: This sample includes further DNA sequences coding for the same CDR3. This chain uses TRBV7-9 with TRBJ2-7; no firm D call. There are 14 residues in the CDR3. The germline V gene has CDR1 SEHNR and CDR2 FQNEAQ (reference sequence). The V end lost 1 base, the J end lost 2 bases, and 9 bases lay between the germline ends. The CDR3 nucleotides read TGTGCCAGCAGCTTAGTCGGTACGACCTACGAGCAGTACTTC. Amino acid sequence: CASSLVGTTYEQYF.

The rearrangement uses TRBV7-9 and TRBJ1-4; 9 bases agree with TRBD1. Trimming at V came to 6 bases and at J to 14 bases, leaving 10 bases not matched to a gene. The CDR3 has 13 amino acids. Germline assignment: CDR1 SEHNR and CDR2 FQNEAQ (reference sequence). As DNA, the CDR3 is TGTGCCAGCAGTCCTACAGGGGGCCCACGTCTGTTTTTT. This codes for CASSPTGGPRLFF.

The V and J genes are TRBV9 and TRBJ2-2; D is unclear. Per the germline V gene, CDR1 is SGDLS and CDR2 is YYNGEE. This CDR3 spans 14 amino acids. Trimming took 0 bases from V and 6 from J, leaving 9 bases between them. CDR3 sequence: CASSVEQQAGELFF. CDR3 in DNA: TGTGCCAGCAGCGTAGAACAGCAGGCCGGGGAGCTGTTTTTT.

The chain joins TRBV11-2 to TRBJ2-1; D may match TRBD1 or TRBD2 (6 bases each). The CDR3 has 16 amino acids. Germline V gene lookup returns CDR1 SGHAT and CDR2 FQNNGV. The V end lost 2 bases, the J end lost 3 bases, and 14 bases lay between the germline ends. CDR3: CASSLSSGAYYNEQFF. The CDR3 bases are TGTGCCAGCAGCTTATCTTCGGGGGCTTACTACAATGAGCAGTTCTTC.

The V gene is TRBV2, the J gene TRBJ1-1; no firm D call. Trimming cost V 2 bases and J 0 bases, with 7 bases left between them. There are 14 residues in the CDR3. Germline lookup yields CDR1 SNHLY and CDR2 FYNNEI. The CDR3 DNA reads TGTGCCAGCAGTGAACCCCGGCTGAACACTGAAGCTTTCTTT. Translating it yields CASSEPRLNTEAFF.

This clone was detected only a few times. This chain joins TRBV29-1 and TRBJ2-4; perhaps D is TRBD1 or TRBD2 (5 bases each). From germline, CDR1 is SQVTM and CDR2 ANQGSEA. Trimming cost V 5 bases and J 7 bases, with 15 bases left between them. This CDR3 comprises 13 residues. CDR3 in amino acids: CSVYSGTGNIQYF. For the CDR3, the DNA is TGCAGCGTTTATTCCGGGACGGGGAACATTCAGTACTTC.

The chain uses TRBV10-3 and TRBJ1-2; possibly TRBD1 for D (5 bases). Deletions cut 2 bases from V and 6 bases from J, with 13 bases between. Germline CDR1 is ENHRY and CDR2 is SYGVKD. The CDR3 extends over 14 amino acids. CDR3 nucleotides: TGTGCCATCAGTGAGGACCTTCAGGGCGATGGCTACACCTTC. Translation: CAISEDLQGDGYTF.

This clone was recorded only once. The J gene is TRBJ2-5, the V gene TRBV5-6, with 9 bases fitting TRBD1. The CDR3 has 14 amino acids. Germline CDR1 and CDR2: SGHDT and YYEEEE. J was trimmed by 5 bases and V by 4 bases; bases with no gene match: 6. This chain's CDR3 is CASSIGTGLETQYF. CDR3 in DNA: TGTGCCAGCAGCATCGGGACAGGGTTGGAGACCCAGTACTTC.

Details on this clone: Other DNA sequences in the same sample also yield this CDR3. V is TRBV4-1 and J is TRBJ2-2; D is ambiguous. Per the germline V gene, CDR1 is MGHRA and CDR2 is YSYEKL. Trimming shortened V by 2 bases and J by 2 bases, and 6 bases separated the two germline ends. CDR3 length: 14 amino acids. CDR3 coding DNA: TGCGCCAGCAGCCAACGGCAAAACACCGGGGAGCTGTTTTTT. Amino acids: CASSQRQNTGELFF.

The chain carries TRBV11-2 and TRBJ2-2, with 8 positions matching TRBD2. J lost 5 bases, V lost 5 bases, and 10 bases had no gene match. CDR3 size: 16 residues. Germline CDR1 is SGHAT and CDR2 is FQNNGV. The CDR3: CASSLTSGLRTGELFF. The DNA for the CDR3 is TGTGCCAGCAGCCTAACTAGCGGCCTCAGGACCGGGGAGCTGTTTTTT. Looking up the rest from reference TRBV11-2 and TRBJ2-2 gives the full variable domain: EAGVAQSPRYKIIEKRQSVAFWCNPISGHATLYWYQQILGQGPKLLIQFQNNGVVDDSQLPKDRFSAERLKGVDSTLKIQPAKLEDSAVYLCASSLTSGLRTGELFFGEGSRLTVL.

The chain joins TRBV13 to TRBJ2-7; D gene unclear. The CDR3 has 13 residues. Trimming pared 3 bases from V and 0 bases from J, leaving 6 bases between. Germline-derived CDR1 and CDR2 are PRHDT and FYEKMQ (reference sequence). DNA for the CDR3: TGTGCCAGCAGCTTTCTAGACTCCTACGAGCAGTACTTC. Amino acids: CASSFLDSYEQYF.

V is TRBV27 and J is TRBJ2-2; TRBD1 matches at 9 bases. This CDR3 is built from 14 residues. The V segment lost 4 bases and the J segment 4 bases; nucleotides outside the gene matches: 1. Germline V gene sequence: CDR1 MNHEY, CDR2 SMNVEV (reference sequence). The CDR3 DNA reads as TGTGCCAGCAGTTCGGACAGGGGCACCGGGGAGCTGTTTTTT. It translates to CASSSDRGTGELFF.

This chain uses TRBV28 with TRBJ2-7; TRBD2 agrees at 7 bases. The germline CDR1 and CDR2 sequences are MDHEN and SYDVKM. CDR3 length: 16 residues. V shed 1 base, J shed 3 bases, and the junction held 9 bases outside the gene matches. The CDR3 nucleotides are TGTGCCAGCAGTTTATCCGTCGGGGGGAGGTTCTACGAGCAGTACTTC. It is translated as CASSLSVGGRFYEQYF.

The sample holds one count of this clone. The chain uses TRBV2 and TRBJ1-3; D remains ambiguous. The V gene lost 6 bases and the J gene lost 1 base, with 16 bases spanning the gap. This CDR3 spans 16 amino acids. The germline V gene encodes CDR1 SNHLY and CDR2 FYNNEI. The CDR3, as DNA: TGTGCCAGCAGGGGCTGGGCACAGAATTCTGGAAACACCATATATTTT. Protein: CASRGWAQNSGNTIYF.

This chain uses TRBV19 with TRBJ1-2, with 7 bases lining up with TRBD1. V gave up 3 bases and J gave up 3 bases; unmatched junction bases: 10. The CDR3 runs 16 residues. Germline V gene data show CDR1 as LNHDA and CDR2 as SQIVND (reference sequence). The DNA of the CDR3 is TGTGCCAGTAGTATTTTAGGGGGCAGGAGAGACTATGGCTACACCTTC. Its protein is CASSILGGRRDYGYTF.

The chain links TRBV5-4 to TRBJ2-7, with D possibly being TRBD1 or TRBD2 (5 bases each). This CDR3 is built from 14 residues. V was shortened by 0 bases and J by 6 bases, with 13 bases between the two germline ends. The V gene's germline CDR1 is SGHNT and CDR2 YYREEE (reference sequence). The chain's CDR3 is CASSLAGTDFEQYF. In DNA, the CDR3 is TGTGCCAGCAGCTTGGCAGGGACGGACTTCGAGCAGTACTTC.

Concerning this clone itself: At one boundary the junction diverges from the germline segment, which might be a read error. Within the sample, other DNA sequences also encode this same CDR3. The V and J genes are TRBV7-7 and TRBJ2-7; 11 bases map to TRBD1. Germline CDR1 is SSHAT and CDR2 is FNYEAQ (reference sequence). CDR3 length equals 15 residues. The CDR3 DNA reads TGTGCTAGCAGCTTGGGGACAGGGGGATCCTACGAGCAGTACTTC. This gives the protein CASSLGTGGSYEQYF.

V is TRBV6-5 and J is TRBJ2-1, with 7 bases fitting TRBD1. The V segment lost 6 bases and the J segment 3 bases; nucleotides outside the gene matches: 8. CDR1 is MNHEY, CDR2 SVGAGI, per germline. The CDR3 covers 15 residues. CDR3 in DNA: TGTGCCAGCAGACCGATCGGGACAGACTACAATGAGCAGTTCTTC. The encoded protein is CASRPIGTDYNEQFF.

The rearrangement links TRBV4-1 to TRBJ2-2, with unresolved D. The V and J ends lost 4 bases and 7 bases respectively, with 13 bases between them. Per the germline V gene, CDR1 is MGHRA and CDR2 is YSYEKL. This CDR3 contains 14 residues. The CDR3 reads CASSPRLHSGELFF. In DNA, the CDR3 is TGCGCCAGCAGCCCAAGATTACATAGCGGGGAGCTGTTTTTT.

The CDR3 loop is CTSSQRQSGGVGLFF. Written as DNA, the CDR3 is TGCACCAGCAGCCAAAGACAGTCGGGAGGGGTGGGACTGTTTTTT. V usage is TRBV1 and J usage is TRBJ1-4. TRBV1 is a recognized pseudogene. This CDR3 region has 15 residues.

The chain couples TRBV7-8 to TRBJ2-7; 11 nucleotides agree with TRBD1. The CDR3 is 14 residues long. V was pared by 5 bases and J by 6 bases, with 6 bases of the junction left unmatched. CDR1 and CDR2 from the germline V gene are SGHVS and FQNEAQ. CDR3 sequence reads: CASSEVGTGGEQYF. CDR3 DNA sequence: TGTGCCAGCAGCGAAGTTGGGACAGGGGGCGAGCAGTACTTC.